Below, 13 T cell receptor beta chains from the same sample are listed, as sequenced in a study of blood T cell repertoires in COVID-19. The data were produced by immunoSEQ multiplex PCR, yet TCRdb's version contains in-frame clones alone and is incomplete. The sample has 55,000 to 75,000 clones; roughly 82% are singletons. Sample: peripheral blood. The source is a man of 80 years or more with active COVID-19.

As concerns this clone: One end of the junction varies from germline; a read error may be responsible. V gene TRBV5-8 combines with J gene TRBJ1-3, with TRBD1 as a possible D gene (5 bases). Germline lookup yields CDR1 SGHTS and CDR2 YDEGEE. The CDR3 is 15 amino acids. The CDR3 DNA is TGTGTCAGCAGCCCGGCGGGACGGTCTGGAAACACCATATATTTT. Its translation: CVSSPAGRSGNTIYF.

The chain has TRBV4-3 and TRBJ2-2; tentatively, D is TRBD2 (6 bases). Germline V gives CDR1 LGHNA, CDR2 YSLEER. Between the trimmed V and J ends, which lost 2 bases and 1 base, there was a span of 17 bases. The CDR3 contains 18 residues. The CDR3 DNA sequence: TGCGCCAGCAGCCAATATGAAGTAGCGGAGGTGAACACCGGGGAGCTGTTTTTT. This encodes CASSQYEVAEVNTGELFF.

This clone has just a few counts. The chain recombines TRBV19 with TRBJ2-6; TRBD1 aligns across 10 bases. The germline CDR1 and CDR2 sequences are LNHDA and SQIVND (reference sequence). The CDR3 is 19 residues long. V gave up 4 bases and J gave up 0 bases; unmatched junction bases: 9. For the CDR3, the DNA is TGTGCCAGTAGTAGAGCCCGACAGGGGGCGAGCTCTGGGGCCAACGTCCTGACTTTC. Protein: CASSRARQGASSGANVLTF.

The chain is built from TRBV2 and TRBJ2-5; D is undetermined. Trimming took off 4 bases at V and 2 bases at J, with 11 bases between the two ends. This CDR3 is 14 amino acids long. The germline V gene encodes CDR1 SNHLY and CDR2 FYNNEI. The DNA of the CDR3 is TGTGCCAGCAGTGGACAAACGAAACAAGAGACCCAGTACTTC. Translated: CASSGQTKQETQYF.

The chain has TRBV2 and TRBJ2-5, with a possible D match to TRBD1 (6 bases). Trimming shortened V by 4 bases and J by 5 bases, and 17 bases separated the two germline ends. The CDR3 is 15 residues long. Per the germline V gene, CDR1 is SNHLY and CDR2 is FYNNEI. The CDR3 protein is CASSVRDTQPETQYF. In DNA form, the CDR3 reads TGTGCCAGCAGTGTACGGGACACCCAGCCTGAGACCCAGTACTTC. Looking up the rest from reference TRBV2 and TRBJ2-5 gives the full variable domain: EPEVTQTPSHQVTQMGQEVILRCVPISNHLYFYWYRQILGQKVEFLVSFYNNEISEKSEIFDDQFSVERPDGSNFTLKIRSTKLEDSAMYFCASSVRDTQPETQYFGPGTRLLVL.

The chain combines TRBV24-1 with TRBJ2-3; the D gene is possibly TRBD1 (5 bases). V was shortened by 4 bases and J by 0 bases, with 10 bases between the two germline ends. The CDR3 consists of 15 residues. The germline CDR1 and CDR2 sequences are KGHDR and SFDVKD. CDR3 residues: CATSDPTASTDTQYF. The CDR3 DNA reads TGTGCCACCAGTGACCCGACAGCTAGCACAGATACGCAGTATTTT.

Worth noting for this clone: Other DNA sequences from this sample encode an identical CDR3 as well. The chain combines TRBV7-2 with TRBJ2-7; 8 bases match TRBD1. CDR1 and CDR2 from the germline V gene are SGHTA and FQGNSA. The CDR3 has 13 residues. Germline trimming cut 5 bases from V and 3 bases from J; bases unmatched to any gene: 3. The DNA for the CDR3 is TGTGCCAGCAGCCCTGGACAGGGCTACGAGCAGTACTTC. Amino acid sequence: CASSPGQGYEQYF.

The chain employs TRBV18 and TRBJ1-2; 8 bases line up with TRBD1. Germline loops: CDR1 KGHSH, CDR2 LQKENI. Trimming took 1 base from V and 6 from J; bases not matched to a gene: 4. The CDR3 is 14 residues long. CDR3 in amino acids: CASSPQTGEHGYTF. CDR3 in DNA: TGTGCCAGCTCACCACAGACAGGGGAACATGGCTACACCTTC. Complete variable domain (other parts from reference TRBV18 and TRBJ1-2): NAGVMQNPRHLVRRRGQEARLRCSPMKGHSHVYWYRQLPEEGLKFMVYLQKENIIDESGMPKERFSAEFPKEGPSILRIQQVVRGDSAAYFCASSPQTGEHGYTFGSGTRLTVV.

The V and J genes are TRBV5-4 and TRBJ2-2, with 8 bases identical to TRBD1. The V gene end was trimmed by 5 bases and the J gene end by 5 bases; junction bases not matched to a gene: 8. CDR1 SGHNT and CDR2 YYREEE come from the germline V gene (reference sequence). The CDR3 has 15 amino acids. This CDR3 reads CASRHDRGGTGELFF. In nucleotides, the CDR3 is TGTGCCAGCAGGCACGACAGGGGTGGGACCGGGGAGCTGTTTTTT.

This clone was seen a few times. This sequence joins TRBV7-2 and TRBJ1-4, with 8 bases that match TRBD1. The germline V gene has CDR1 SGHTA and CDR2 FQGNSA. The CDR3 spans 14 residues. Trimming cost V 5 bases and J 3 bases; bases outside gene matches: 2. In nucleotides, the CDR3 is TGTGCCAGCAGCCGGACAGGGCCTAATGAAAAACTGTTTTTT. Protein: CASSRTGPNEKLFF.

In this sample, this clone turned up a few times. The rearrangement uses TRBV14 and TRBJ1-2; 9 bases align to TRBD1. Trimming cost V 6 bases and J 6 bases; bases outside gene matches: 5. The CDR3 has 13 residues. The germline V gene has CDR1 SGHDN and CDR2 FVKESK. The DNA of the CDR3 is TGTGCCAGCAGACGACAGGGGGGGGATGGCTACACCTTC. Protein: CASRRQGGDGYTF.

This chain links TRBV29-1 with TRBJ1-2; D is unclear. Germline V lookup: CDR1 SQVTM, CDR2 ANQGSEA. The V gene lost 4 bases and the J gene lost 6 bases, with 9 bases spanning the gap. The CDR3 spans 11 residues. The CDR3 sequence is CSVVEGHGYTF. The CDR3 nucleotides are TGCAGCGTTGTGGAGGGCCATGGCTACACCTTC.

The table lists this clone with a few counts. The chain couples TRBV6-1 to TRBJ2-7; 11 positions match TRBD1. The V gene end was trimmed by 3 bases and the J gene end by 4 bases; junction bases not matched to a gene: 8. The germline gives CDR1 MNHNS, CDR2 SASEGT. The CDR3 covers 16 residues. This CDR3 reads CASSDIRTGGAYEQYF. In DNA, the CDR3 is TGTGCCAGCAGTGACATTAGGACAGGGGGCGCGTACGAGCAGTACTTC.